The present TCR beta chain was sequenced within a study of shared clonotypes between healthy human individuals. Study-wide results and limits: A generally larger estimated richness was seen in naive subsets than in memory subsets.

This CDR3 comprises 16 residues. V lost 1 base to trimming and J lost 8 bases; unmatched junction nucleotides: 10. In germline, CDR1 is SGDLS, CDR2 YYNGEE. TCRdb's table, derived via immunoSEQ multiplex PCR, lists solely in-frame clones and lacks some. Of roughly 2.5 million clones listed, around nine tenths are singletons. Points on this clone: The antigen is undetermined.

The clonotype originates from a young man in good health. The chain recombines TRBV9 with TRBJ1-3; 9 nucleotides agree with TRBD1. The sample was naive CD4+ T cells sorted from blood. Subset noted: CD45RA+ positively selected. This CDR3 reads CASSVSAGQGLDTIYF. CDR3 in DNA: TGTGCCAGCAGCGTAAGTGCTGGACAGGGGCTGGACACCATATATTTT.